This TCR beta chain emerged from a study of cytomegalovirus exposure and HLA in healthy donors. Use of 60 Vbeta and 13 Jbeta primers characterized the PCR. The protocol was immunoSEQ multiplex PCR, while the TCRdb copy is restricted to in-frame clones and leaves out a portion. Among some 160,000 clones listed, approximately 81% were seen once. Study outcomes and limitations: Indistinguishability led to the exclusion of some V segments, TRBV6-2 and TRBV6-3 included. DRB1 had the most TCR associations and HLA-C the fewest, a later analysis found, with rates varying by HLA locus. A list of about 180 TCR beta chains associated with cytomegalovirus was given.

In the case of this clone: Its antigen is unknown.

CDR3 length: 14 residues. The germline CDR1 and CDR2 sequences are SGHTA and FQGTGA. The V end was cut by 6 bases, the J end by 4 bases, with 15 bases between. The sequence derives from a boy aged 2 to 10 in good health and CMV-seronegative. The sequenced sample was PBMCs. The chain carries TRBV7-3 and TRBJ1-1, with a weak D call TRBD1 (5 bases). CDR3 amino acids: CASRPTEGSTEAFF. CDR3 nucleotide sequence: TGTGCCAGCAGACCCACGGAGGGGAGCACTGAAGCTTTCTTT.